This T cell receptor (beta chain) was profiled in a study of T cell changes during pregnancy in multiple sclerosis. Clones were read by immunoSEQ multiplex PCR, and TCRdb kept only the in-frame ones, dropping some. The sample yields nearly 80,000 clones, approximately 90% seen once. Germline V gene data show CDR1 as MNHEY and CDR2 as SVGAGI. J was trimmed by 8 bases and V by 7 bases; bases with no gene match: 8. The length of the CDR3 is 13 residues. This clonotype was obtained from a female donor with multiple sclerosis, enrolled in a pregnancy study. V and J are TRBV6-5 and TRBJ1-2; 9 nucleotides match TRBD1. The sequenced sample was CD4+ T cells from peripheral blood mononuclear cells, obtained before pregnancy. DNA for the CDR3: TGTGCCAGCACCCAACAGGGGGCCCGAGGCTACACCTTC. This gives the protein CASTQQGARGYTF.